The 8 T cell receptor beta chains below were found in one sample sequenced in a study of identical twins. MiXCR was run by TCRdb on the 5' RACE reads, yielding one entry per CDR3 protein. This table holds 470,000 or so distinct CDR3 sequences, 20% to 25% found once. Another study also made use of these data, one on T cells expressing NK-cell markers.

The sample comprised CD4+ T cells sorted from blood. The receptors come from a young woman in good health.

This clonotype was observed a handful of times. This chain links TRBV11-2 with TRBJ2-6, with D perhaps matching TRBD1 (6 bases). The CDR3 runs 14 residues. The germline gives CDR1 SGHAT, CDR2 FQNNGV. V gave up 1 base and J gave up 7 bases, with 8 bases separating them. The CDR3: CASSLVQGANVLTF. As DNA, the CDR3 is TGTGCCAGCAGCTTAGTACAGGGTGCCAACGTCCTGACTTTC.

The CDR3 reads CASSLTSRYTDTQYF. The CDR3 nucleotides read TGTGCCAGCAGCTTAACTAGCCGATACACAGATACGCAGTATTTT. The chain employs TRBV7-2 and TRBJ2-3, with D perhaps TRBD2 (6 bases). CDR3 length: 15 residues. The germline CDR1 and CDR2 sequences are SGHTA and FQGNSA. V was trimmed by 2 bases and J by 2 bases, leaving 11 bases between them. Full variable domain (rest looked up from reference TRBV7-2 and TRBJ2-3): GAGVSQSPSNKVTEKGKDVELRCDPISGHTALYWYRQSLGQGLEFLIYFQGNSAPDKSGLPSDRFSAERTGGSVSTLTIQRTQQEDSAVYLCASSLTSRYTDTQYFGPGTRLTVL.

A few counts support this clonotype. The chain couples TRBV10-3 to TRBJ2-5; possible D gene TRBD2, 6 bases. V was cut by 9 bases and J by 2 bases, with 16 bases left in between. This CDR3 has 14 amino acids. CDR1 is ENHRY and CDR2 is SYGVKD in the germline V gene. CDR3 region: CAISPSANQETQYF. The CDR3 DNA reads as TGTGCCATATCACCTAGCGCCAATCAAGAGACCCAGTACTTC.

This clonotype was detected many times. Compared with germline, one end of the junction differs, possibly owing to a read error. The J gene is TRBJ2-7, the V gene TRBV7-9, with 9 bases identical to TRBD1. The CDR3 covers 15 residues. Germline V lookup: CDR1 SEHNR, CDR2 FQNEAQ (reference sequence). The CDR3 DNA follows: TGCGCCAGCAGCTTGACAGGGGGTTCCTCCTACGAGCAGTACTTC. Protein product: CASSLTGGSSYEQYF. The full variable domain, completed using reference TRBV7-9 and TRBJ2-7, is DTGVSQNPRHKITKRGQNVTFRCDPISEHNRLYWYRQTLGQGPEFLTYFQNEAQLEKSRLLSDRFSAERPKGSFSTLEIQRTEQGDSAMYLCASSLTGGSSYEQYFGPGTRLTVT.

This clonotype was counted between two and nine times. The rearrangement uses TRBV20-1 and TRBJ1-3; the D gene is possibly TRBD1 (6 bases). The germline V gene encodes CDR1 DFQATT and CDR2 SNEGSKA (reference sequence). The ends were cut back, 5 bases at V and 2 bases at J, with 7 bases in the middle. The CDR3 runs to 12 residues. This CDR3 reads CSAPGAGNTIYF. DNA for the CDR3: TGCAGTGCTCCAGGGGCTGGAAACACCATATATTTT.

The gene calls are TRBV12-3 or TRBV12-4 and TRBJ2-2; D remains unclear. The CDR3 sequence is 16 residues long. V was clipped by 3 bases and J by 2 bases, with 13 bases between them. The CDR3 DNA reads as TGTGCCAGCAGTTTTGTTACAAGGGCCAACACCGGGGAGCTGTTTTTT. This translates into CASSFVTRANTGELFF.

This chain uses TRBV5-6 with TRBJ2-7; 7 bases agree with TRBD1. Germline V gene sequence: CDR1 SGHDT, CDR2 YYEEEE. Unmatched junction bases numbered 5, after V lost 4 bases and J lost 1 base. This CDR3 comprises 14 residues. The CDR3 DNA reads as TGTGCCAGCAGCAAAGGGGACAGTTCCTACGAGCAGTACTTC. This translates into CASSKGDSSYEQYF.

In its sample, this clonotype was seen a few times. CDR3 DNA sequence: TGTGCCAGCTCACCATCTAGCAATCAGCCCCAGCATTTT. This translates into CASSPSSNQPQHF. The V call is TRBV18, the J call TRBJ1-5; D not certain. This CDR3 region has 13 residues. Trimming took 2 bases from V and 0 from J, leaving 2 bases between them. Germline loops: CDR1 KGHSH, CDR2 LQKENI.